The TCR beta chain described here comes from a study of cytomegalovirus exposure and HLA in healthy donors. A multiplex PCR was run with 60 Vbeta primers and 13 Jbeta primers. Method: immunoSEQ multiplex PCR; TCRdb's copy keeps in-frame clones and lacks some. This table has about 150,000 clones, roughly 83% appearing once. Germline lookup yields CDR1 MNHNS and CDR2 SASEGT. The CDR3 sequence is 15 residues long. Deletions cut 0 bases from V and 5 bases from J, with 11 bases between. The origin of this receptor is a boy aged 2 to 10 in good health and CMV-seronegative. What was sequenced was PBMCs. V gene TRBV6-1 combines with J gene TRBJ2-1, with D perhaps matching TRBD1 (5 bases). CDR3 protein: CASSEAGARDNEQFF. DNA for the CDR3: TGTGCCAGCAGTGAAGCCGGCGCCAGGGACAATGAGCAGTTCTTC.